The present TCR beta chain was sequenced within a study of blood T cell repertoires in COVID-19. Study-wide context: Sources were T cells, B-cell-depleted T cells, or PBMCs; the material itself was cDNA or gDNA.

In the original processing: Reference gene primers were amplified, and this amplification served to estimate nucleated cell counts. Using immunoSEQ multiplex PCR, the repertoire was profiled, and TCRdb retains in-frame clones only, with some absent. V and J calls and clone size are copied from that table; D and trimming were computed from the DNA. Found here are around 170,000 clones, around 86% of them singletons; the top ten hold 7.5% to 10%. Germline-derived CDR1 and CDR2 are SGHNT and YYREEE (reference sequence). Deletions cut 4 bases from V and 1 base from J, with 8 bases between. The CDR3 sequence is 13 residues long.

The receptor's source is a man in his fifties with active or convalescent COVID-19. The rearrangement uses TRBV5-4 and TRBJ2-5; D ambiguous. Sequencing was performed on peripheral blood. CDR3 bases: TGTGCCAGCAGCCTGCCGGGCCAAGAGACCCAGTACTTC. Its protein is CASSLPGQETQYF.